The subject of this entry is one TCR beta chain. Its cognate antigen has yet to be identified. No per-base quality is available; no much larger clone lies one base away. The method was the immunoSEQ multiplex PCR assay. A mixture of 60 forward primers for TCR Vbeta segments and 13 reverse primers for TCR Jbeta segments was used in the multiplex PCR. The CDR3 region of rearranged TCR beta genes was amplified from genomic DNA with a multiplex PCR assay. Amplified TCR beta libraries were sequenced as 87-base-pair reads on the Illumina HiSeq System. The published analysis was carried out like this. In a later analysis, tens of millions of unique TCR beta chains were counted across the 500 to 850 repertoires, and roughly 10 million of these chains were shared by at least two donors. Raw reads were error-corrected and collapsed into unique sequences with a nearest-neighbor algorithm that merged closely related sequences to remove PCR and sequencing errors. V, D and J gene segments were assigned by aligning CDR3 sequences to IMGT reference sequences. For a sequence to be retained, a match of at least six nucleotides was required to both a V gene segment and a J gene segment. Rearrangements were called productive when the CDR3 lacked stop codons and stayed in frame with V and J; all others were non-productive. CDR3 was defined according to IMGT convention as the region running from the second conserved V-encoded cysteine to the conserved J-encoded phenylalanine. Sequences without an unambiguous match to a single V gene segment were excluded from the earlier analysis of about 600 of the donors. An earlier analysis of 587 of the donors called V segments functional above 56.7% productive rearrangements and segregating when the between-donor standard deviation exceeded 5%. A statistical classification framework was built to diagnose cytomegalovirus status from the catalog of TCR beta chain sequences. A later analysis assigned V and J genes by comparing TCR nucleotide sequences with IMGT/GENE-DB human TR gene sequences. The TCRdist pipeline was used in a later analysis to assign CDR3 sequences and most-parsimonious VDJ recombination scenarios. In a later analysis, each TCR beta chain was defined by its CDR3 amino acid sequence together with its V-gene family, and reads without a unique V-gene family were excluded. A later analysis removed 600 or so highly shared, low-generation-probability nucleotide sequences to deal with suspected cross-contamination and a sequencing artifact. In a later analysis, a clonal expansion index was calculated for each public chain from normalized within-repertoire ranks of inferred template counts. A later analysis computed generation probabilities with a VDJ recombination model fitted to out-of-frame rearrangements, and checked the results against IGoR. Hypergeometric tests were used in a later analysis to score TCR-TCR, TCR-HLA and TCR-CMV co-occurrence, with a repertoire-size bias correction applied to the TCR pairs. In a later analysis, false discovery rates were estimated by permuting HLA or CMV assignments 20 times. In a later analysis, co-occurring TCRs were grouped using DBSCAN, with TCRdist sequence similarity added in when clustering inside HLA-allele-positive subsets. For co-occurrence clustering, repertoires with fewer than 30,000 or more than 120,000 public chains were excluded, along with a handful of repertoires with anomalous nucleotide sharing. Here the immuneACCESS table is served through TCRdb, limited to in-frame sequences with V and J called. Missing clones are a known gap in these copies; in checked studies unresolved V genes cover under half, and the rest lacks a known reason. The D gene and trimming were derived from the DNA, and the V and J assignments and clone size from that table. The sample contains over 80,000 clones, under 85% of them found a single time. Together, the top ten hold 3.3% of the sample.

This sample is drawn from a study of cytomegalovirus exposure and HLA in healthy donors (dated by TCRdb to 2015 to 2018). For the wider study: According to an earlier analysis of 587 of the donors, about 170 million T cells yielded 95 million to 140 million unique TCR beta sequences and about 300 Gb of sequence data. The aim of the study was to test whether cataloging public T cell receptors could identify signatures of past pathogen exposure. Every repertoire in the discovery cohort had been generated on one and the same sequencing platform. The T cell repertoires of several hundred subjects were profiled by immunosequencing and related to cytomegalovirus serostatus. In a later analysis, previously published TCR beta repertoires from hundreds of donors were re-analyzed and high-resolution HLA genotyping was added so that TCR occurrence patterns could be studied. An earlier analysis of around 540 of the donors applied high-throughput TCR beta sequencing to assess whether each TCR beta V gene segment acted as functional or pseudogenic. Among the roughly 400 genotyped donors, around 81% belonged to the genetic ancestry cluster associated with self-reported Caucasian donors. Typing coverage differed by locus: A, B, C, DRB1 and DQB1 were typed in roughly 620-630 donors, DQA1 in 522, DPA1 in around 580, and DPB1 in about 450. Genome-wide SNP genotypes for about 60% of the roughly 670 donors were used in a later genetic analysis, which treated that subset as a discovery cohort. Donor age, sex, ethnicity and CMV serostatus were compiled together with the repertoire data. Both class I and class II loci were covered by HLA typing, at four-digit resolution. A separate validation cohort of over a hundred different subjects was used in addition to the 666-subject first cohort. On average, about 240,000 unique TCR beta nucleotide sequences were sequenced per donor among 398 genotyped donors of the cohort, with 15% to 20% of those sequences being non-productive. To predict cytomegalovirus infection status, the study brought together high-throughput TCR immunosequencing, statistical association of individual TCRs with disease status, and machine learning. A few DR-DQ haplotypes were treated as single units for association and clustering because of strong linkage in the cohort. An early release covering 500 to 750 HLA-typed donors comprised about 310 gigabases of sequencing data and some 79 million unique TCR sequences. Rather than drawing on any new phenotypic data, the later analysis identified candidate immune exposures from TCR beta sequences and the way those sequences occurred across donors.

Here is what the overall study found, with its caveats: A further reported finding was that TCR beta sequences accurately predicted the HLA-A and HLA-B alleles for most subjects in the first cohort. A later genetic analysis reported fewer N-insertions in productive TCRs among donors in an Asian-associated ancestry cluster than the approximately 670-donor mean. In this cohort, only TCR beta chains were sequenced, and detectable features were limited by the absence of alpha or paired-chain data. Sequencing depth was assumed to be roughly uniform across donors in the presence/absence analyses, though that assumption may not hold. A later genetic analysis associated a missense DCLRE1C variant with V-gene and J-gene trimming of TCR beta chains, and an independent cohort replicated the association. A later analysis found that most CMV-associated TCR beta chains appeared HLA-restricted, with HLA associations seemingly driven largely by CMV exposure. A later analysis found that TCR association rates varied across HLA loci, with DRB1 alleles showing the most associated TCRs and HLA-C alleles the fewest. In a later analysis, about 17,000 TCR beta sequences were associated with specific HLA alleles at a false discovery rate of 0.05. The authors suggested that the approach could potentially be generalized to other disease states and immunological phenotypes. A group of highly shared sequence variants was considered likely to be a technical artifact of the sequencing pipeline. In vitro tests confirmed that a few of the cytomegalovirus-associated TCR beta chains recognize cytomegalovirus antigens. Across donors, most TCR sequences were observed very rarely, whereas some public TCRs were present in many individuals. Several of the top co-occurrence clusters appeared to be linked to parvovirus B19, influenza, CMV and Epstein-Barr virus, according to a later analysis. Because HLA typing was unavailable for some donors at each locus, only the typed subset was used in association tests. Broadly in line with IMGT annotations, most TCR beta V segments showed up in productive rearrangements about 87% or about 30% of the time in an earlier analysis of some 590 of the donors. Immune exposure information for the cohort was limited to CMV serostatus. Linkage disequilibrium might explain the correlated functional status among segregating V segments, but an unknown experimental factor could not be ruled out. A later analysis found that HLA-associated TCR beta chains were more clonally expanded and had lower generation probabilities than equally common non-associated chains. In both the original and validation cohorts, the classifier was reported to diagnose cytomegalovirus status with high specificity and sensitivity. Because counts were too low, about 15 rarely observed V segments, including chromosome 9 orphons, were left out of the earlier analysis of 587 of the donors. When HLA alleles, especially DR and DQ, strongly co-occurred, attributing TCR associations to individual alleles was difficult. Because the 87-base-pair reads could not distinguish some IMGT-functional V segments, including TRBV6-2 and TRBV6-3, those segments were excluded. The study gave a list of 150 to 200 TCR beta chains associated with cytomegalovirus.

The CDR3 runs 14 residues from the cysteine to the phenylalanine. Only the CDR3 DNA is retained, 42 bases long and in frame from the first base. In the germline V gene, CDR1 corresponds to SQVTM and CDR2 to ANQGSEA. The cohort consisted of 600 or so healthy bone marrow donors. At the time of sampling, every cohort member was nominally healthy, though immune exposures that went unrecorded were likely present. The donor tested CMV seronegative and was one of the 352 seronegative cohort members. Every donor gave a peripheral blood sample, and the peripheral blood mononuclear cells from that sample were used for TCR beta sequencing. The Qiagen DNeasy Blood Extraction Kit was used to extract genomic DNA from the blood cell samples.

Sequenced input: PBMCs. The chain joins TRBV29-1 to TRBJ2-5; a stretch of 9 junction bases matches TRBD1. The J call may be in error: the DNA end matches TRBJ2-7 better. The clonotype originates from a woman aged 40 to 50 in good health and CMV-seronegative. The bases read TGCAGCGTTAGAAATTGGGACAGGGCTGCCGAGCAGTACTTC. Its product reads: CSVRNWDRAAEQYF.